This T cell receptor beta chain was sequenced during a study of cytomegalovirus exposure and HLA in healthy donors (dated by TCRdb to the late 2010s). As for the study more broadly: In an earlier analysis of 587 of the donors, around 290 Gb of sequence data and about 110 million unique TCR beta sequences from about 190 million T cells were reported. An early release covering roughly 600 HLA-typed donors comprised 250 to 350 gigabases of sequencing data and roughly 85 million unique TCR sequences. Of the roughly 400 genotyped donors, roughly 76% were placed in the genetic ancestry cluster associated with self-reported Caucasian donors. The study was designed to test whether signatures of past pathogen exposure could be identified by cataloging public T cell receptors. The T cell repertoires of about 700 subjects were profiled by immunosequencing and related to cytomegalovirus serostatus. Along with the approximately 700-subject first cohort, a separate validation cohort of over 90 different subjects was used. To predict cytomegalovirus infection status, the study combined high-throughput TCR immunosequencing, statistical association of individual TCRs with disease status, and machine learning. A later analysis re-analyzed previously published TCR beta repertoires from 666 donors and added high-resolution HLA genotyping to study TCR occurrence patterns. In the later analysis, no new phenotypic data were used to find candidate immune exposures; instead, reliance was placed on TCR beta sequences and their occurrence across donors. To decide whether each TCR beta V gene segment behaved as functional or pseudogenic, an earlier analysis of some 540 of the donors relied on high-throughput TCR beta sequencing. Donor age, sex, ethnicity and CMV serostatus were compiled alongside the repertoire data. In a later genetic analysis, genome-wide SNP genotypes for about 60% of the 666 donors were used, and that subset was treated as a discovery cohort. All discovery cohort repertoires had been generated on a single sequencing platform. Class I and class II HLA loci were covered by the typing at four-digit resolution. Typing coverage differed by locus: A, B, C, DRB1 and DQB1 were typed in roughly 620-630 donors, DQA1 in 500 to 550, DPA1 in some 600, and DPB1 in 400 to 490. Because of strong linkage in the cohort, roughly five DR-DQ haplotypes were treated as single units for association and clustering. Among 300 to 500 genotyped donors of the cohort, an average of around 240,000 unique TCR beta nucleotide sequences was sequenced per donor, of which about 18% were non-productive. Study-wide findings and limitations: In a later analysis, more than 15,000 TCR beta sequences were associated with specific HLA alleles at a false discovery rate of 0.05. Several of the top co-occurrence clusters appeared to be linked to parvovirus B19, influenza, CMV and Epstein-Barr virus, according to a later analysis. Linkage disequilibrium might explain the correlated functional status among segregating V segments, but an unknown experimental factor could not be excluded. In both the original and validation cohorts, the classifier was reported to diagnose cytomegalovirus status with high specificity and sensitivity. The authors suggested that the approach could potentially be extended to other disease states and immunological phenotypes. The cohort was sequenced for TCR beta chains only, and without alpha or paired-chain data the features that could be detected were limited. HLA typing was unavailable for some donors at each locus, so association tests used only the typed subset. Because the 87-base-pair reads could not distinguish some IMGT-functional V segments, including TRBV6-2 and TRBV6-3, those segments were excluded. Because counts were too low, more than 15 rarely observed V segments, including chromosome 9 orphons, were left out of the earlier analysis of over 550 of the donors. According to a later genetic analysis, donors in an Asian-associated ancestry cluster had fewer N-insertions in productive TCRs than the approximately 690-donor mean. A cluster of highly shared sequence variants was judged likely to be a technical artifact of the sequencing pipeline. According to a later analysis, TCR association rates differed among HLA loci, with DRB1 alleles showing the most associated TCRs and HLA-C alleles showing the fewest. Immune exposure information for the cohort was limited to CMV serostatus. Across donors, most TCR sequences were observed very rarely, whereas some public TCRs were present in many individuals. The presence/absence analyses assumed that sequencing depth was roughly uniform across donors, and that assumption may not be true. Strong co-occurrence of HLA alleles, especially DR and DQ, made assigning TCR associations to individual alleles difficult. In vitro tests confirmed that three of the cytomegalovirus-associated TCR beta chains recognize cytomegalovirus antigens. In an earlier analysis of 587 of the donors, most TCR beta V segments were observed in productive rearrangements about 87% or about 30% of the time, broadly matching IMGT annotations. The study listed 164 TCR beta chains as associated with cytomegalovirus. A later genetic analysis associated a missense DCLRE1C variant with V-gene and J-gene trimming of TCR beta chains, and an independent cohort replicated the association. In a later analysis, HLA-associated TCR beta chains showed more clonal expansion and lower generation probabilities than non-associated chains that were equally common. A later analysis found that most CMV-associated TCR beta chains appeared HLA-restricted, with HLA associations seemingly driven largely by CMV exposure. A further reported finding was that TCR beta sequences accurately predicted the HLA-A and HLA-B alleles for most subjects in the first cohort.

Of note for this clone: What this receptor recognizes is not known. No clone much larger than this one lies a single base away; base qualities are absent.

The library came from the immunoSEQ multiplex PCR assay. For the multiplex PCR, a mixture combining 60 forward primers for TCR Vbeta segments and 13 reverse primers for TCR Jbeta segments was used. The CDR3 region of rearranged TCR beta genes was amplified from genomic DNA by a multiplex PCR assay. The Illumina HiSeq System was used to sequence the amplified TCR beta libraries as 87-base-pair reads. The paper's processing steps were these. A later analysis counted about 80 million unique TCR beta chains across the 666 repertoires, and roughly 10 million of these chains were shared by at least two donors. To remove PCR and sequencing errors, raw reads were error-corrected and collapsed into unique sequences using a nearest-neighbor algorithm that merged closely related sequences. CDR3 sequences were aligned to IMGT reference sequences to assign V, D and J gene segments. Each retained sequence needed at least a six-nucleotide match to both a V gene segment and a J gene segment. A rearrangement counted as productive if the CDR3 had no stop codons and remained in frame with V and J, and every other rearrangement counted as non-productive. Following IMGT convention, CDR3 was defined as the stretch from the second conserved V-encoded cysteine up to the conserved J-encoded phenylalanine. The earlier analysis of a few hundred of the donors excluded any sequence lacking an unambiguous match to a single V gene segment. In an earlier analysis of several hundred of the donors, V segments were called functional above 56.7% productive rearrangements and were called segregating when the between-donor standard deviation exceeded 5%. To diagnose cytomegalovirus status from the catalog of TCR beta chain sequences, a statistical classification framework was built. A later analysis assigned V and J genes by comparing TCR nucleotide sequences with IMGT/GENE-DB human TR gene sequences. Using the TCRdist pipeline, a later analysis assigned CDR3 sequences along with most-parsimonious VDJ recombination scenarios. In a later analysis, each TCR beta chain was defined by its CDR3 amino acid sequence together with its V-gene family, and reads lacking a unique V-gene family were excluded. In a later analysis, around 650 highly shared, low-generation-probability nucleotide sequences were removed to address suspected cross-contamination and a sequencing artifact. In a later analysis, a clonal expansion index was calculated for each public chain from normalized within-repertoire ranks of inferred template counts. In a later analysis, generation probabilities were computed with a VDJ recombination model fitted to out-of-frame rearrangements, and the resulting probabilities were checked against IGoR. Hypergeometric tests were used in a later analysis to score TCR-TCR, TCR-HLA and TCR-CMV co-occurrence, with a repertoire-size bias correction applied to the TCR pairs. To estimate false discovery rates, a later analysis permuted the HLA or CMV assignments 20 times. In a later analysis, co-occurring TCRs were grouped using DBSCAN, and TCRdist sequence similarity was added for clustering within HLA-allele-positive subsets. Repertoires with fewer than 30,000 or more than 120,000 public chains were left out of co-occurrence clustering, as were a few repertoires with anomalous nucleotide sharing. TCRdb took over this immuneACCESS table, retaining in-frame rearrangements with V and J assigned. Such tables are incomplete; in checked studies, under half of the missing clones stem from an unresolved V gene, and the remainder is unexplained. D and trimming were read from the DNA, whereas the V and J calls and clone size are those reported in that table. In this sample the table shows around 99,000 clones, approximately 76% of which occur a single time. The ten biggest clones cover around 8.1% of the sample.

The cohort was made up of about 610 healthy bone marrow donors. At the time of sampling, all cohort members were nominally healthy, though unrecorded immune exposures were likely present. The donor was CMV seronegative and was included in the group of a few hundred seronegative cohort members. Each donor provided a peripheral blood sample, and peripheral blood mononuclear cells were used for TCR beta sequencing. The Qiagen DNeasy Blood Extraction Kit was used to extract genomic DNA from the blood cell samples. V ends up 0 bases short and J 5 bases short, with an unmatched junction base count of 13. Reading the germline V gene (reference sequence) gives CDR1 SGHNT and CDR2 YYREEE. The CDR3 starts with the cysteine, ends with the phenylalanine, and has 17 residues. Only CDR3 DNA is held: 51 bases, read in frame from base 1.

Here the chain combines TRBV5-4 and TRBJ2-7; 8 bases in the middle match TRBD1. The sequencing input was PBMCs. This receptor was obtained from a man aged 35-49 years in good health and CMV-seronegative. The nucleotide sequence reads TGTGCCAGCAGCTTGGTTGGACAGGGATCCTATCGGAACGAGCAGTACTTC. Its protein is CASSLVGQGSYRNEQYF.